This record looks at one T cell receptor (beta chain) sequence and its context. Its antigen remains unknown. The data are from a study of blood T cells in healthy people across ages. Whole-study results and caveats: Per million T cells, the diversity of TCR beta decreased roughly linearly as age advanced.

A second PCR of about 7 to 12 cycles used a sample-barcoded 5' primer and a J-beta primer mix. TCRdb reanalysed the 5' RACE reads using MiXCR and keeps one entry per CDR3 protein. This sample has 700,000 to 950,000 distinct CDR3 sequences; roughly 43% occur once, and the top ten carry around 20%. The clonotype originates from a woman aged 55 to 70 in good health. The sequencing sample was made of blood.

The CDR3 nucleotides are TGTGCCAGCCTTCCCCAAGCTAGCGGGAGCACAGATACGCAGTATTTT. It yields the protein CASLPQASGSTDTQYF. The V call is TRBV6-5, the J call TRBJ2-3, with TRBD2 matching over 8 bases. The ends lost 8 bases at V and 0 bases at J; junction bases unmatched: 10. This CDR3 region has 16 residues. Germline CDR1 is MNHEY and CDR2 is SVGAGI.